The 26 T cell receptor beta chains given below trace back to one sample, sequenced in a study of beta chain features in type 1 diabetes. What was sequenced were expressed TCRB transcripts, since all of the isolated RNA had been reverse transcribed. TCRdb's copy holds only in-frame clones and misses some; the assay was immunoSEQ multiplex PCR. The profile shows 900,000 or so clones, 17% of them singletons. Sequencing was carried out using naive CD4+ T cells from blood. The origin of the receptors is a woman aged 18-29 years in good health.

The chain combines TRBV5-6 with TRBJ2-5; possible D gene TRBD2, 6 bases. The V gene's germline CDR1 is SGHDT and CDR2 YYEEEE. This CDR3 has 13 residues. The V and J ends lost 0 bases and 4 bases respectively, with 7 bases between them. The CDR3 nucleotides are TGTGCCAGCAGCTTGGGCGGGATAGAGACCCAGTACTTC. Amino acid sequence: CASSLGGIETQYF.

This clone was seen a handful of times. The rearrangement joins TRBV6-6 to TRBJ2-1, with 13 bases identical to TRBD2. The V gene end was trimmed by 5 bases and the J gene end by 5 bases; junction bases not matched to a gene: 0. CDR1 is MNHNY and CDR2 is SVGAGI in the germline V gene (reference sequence). This CDR3 contains 14 residues. The CDR3, as DNA: TGTGCCAGCAGTGGACTAGCGGGAGACAATGAGCAGTTCTTC. Residues: CASSGLAGDNEQFF.

V is TRBV5-1 and J is TRBJ1-2, with 7 nucleotides matching TRBD1. CDR1 is SGHRS, CDR2 YFSETQ, per germline. The CDR3 totals 14 residues. V was clipped by 3 bases and J by 3 bases; unmatched bases: 5. This CDR3 reads CASSWGDRDYGYTF. As DNA, the CDR3 is TGCGCCAGCAGCTGGGGGGACAGAGACTATGGCTACACCTTC. The whole variable domain, filled in from reference TRBV5-1 and TRBJ1-2, reads KAGVTQTPRYLIKTRGQQVTLSCSPISGHRSVSWYQQTPGQGLQFLFEYFSETQRNKGNFPGRFSGRQFSNSRSEMNVSTLELGDSALYLCASSWGDRDYGYTFGSGTRLTVV.

This chain uses TRBV28 with TRBJ1-5; tentatively, D is TRBD1 (5 bases). The CDR3 spans 17 residues. Germline CDR1 reads MDHEN; CDR2 reads SYDVKM. V lost 3 bases to trimming and J lost 3 bases, with 18 bases between them. As DNA, the CDR3 is TGTGCCAGCAGTTTTCTTTACGTTGACAGACCCAATCAGCCCCAGCATTTT. This sequence encodes CASSFLYVDRPNQPQHF.

This sequence joins TRBV5-8 and TRBJ1-4, with TRBD1 identical over 8 bases. Trimming cost V 0 bases and J 15 bases; bases outside gene matches: 10. The CDR3 spans 14 residues. Germline CDR1 SGHTS, CDR2 YDEGEE. The CDR3 spells CASSLGDRLQKVFF. The CDR3 DNA reads TGTGCCAGCAGCTTGGGGGACAGGCTCCAGAAGGTGTTTTTT. Based on the CDR3 plus reference TRBV5-8 and TRBJ1-4, the full variable domain is EAGVTQSPTHLIKTRGQQATLRCSPISGHTSVYWYQQALGLGLQFLLWYDEGEERNRGNFPPRFSGRQFPNYSSELNVNALELEDSALYLCASSLGDRLQKVFFGSGTQLSVL.

This clone was counted between two and nine times. The sample has other DNA sequences that encode this CDR3 too. This chain connects TRBV11-2 to TRBJ2-3, with D possibly called TRBD1 or TRBD2 (5 bases each). The V gene lost 1 base and the J gene lost 3 bases, with 5 bases spanning the gap. Per germline, CDR1 SGHAT and CDR2 FQNNGV. This CDR3 has 13 amino acids. This CDR3 is CASSLGGTDTQYF. The DNA of the CDR3 is TGTGCCAGCAGCTTAGGGGGGACAGATACGCAGTATTTT.

The gene calls are TRBV15 and TRBJ1-1, with D unresolved. Germline assignment: CDR1 LNHNV and CDR2 YYDKDF (reference sequence). Trimming stripped 1 base from V and 2 bases from J, with 11 bases between. The CDR3 covers 15 residues. CDR3 loop: CATSRGGRINTEAFF. The CDR3 nucleotides read TGTGCCACCAGCAGAGGTGGGAGAATTAACACTGAAGCTTTCTTT.

This clone was observed a handful of times. V gene TRBV5-6 combines with J gene TRBJ1-1, with TRBD1 identical over 9 bases. J was trimmed by 0 bases and V by 4 bases; bases with no gene match: 13. CDR1 is SGHDT and CDR2 is YYEEEE in the germline V gene. CDR3 size: 18 residues. The chain's CDR3 is CASSTVGQGRGLNTEAFF. CDR3 nucleotides: TGTGCCAGCAGCACAGTCGGACAGGGGAGGGGGTTGAACACTGAAGCTTTCTTT.

The V and J genes are TRBV29-1 and TRBJ2-7, with TRBD1 matching 11 bases. V was clipped by 4 bases and J by 4 bases; unmatched bases: 3. Germline V gene sequence: CDR1 SQVTM, CDR2 ANQGSEA. This CDR3 contains 13 residues. The CDR3, as DNA: TGCAGCGTTGGGGGACAGGGGGTATACGAGCAGTACTTC. Its protein product is CSVGGQGVYEQYF.

This clone was observed a handful of times. The chain is built from TRBV4-3 and TRBJ2-1; D gene unclear. V was pared by 0 bases and J by 15 bases, with 15 bases between. The CDR3 is 13 amino acids. Germline CDR1 LGHNA, CDR2 YSLEER. In nucleotides, the CDR3 is TGCGCCAGCAGCCAAGAGGCCCAGTCTCGGCCGTTCTTC. This translates into CASSQEAQSRPFF.

A few counts support this clone. The rearrangement uses TRBV7-9 and TRBJ1-2; TRBD1 matches 8 bases. This CDR3 spans 17 amino acids. Trimming at V came to 5 bases and at J to 8 bases, leaving 19 bases not matched to a gene. Looked up from germline, CDR1 is SEHNR and CDR2 is FQNEAQ (reference sequence). The CDR3 spells CASSRKSAAQGADGYTF. CDR3 DNA: TGTGCCAGCAGCAGAAAATCGGCTGCGCAGGGGGCGGACGGCTACACCTTC.

V gene TRBV9 combines with J gene TRBJ2-3; 12 positions match TRBD2. The CDR3 contains 16 residues. The germline V gene has CDR1 SGDLS and CDR2 YYNGEE. The junction had 8 bases not matched to a gene; V was cut back by 4 bases and J by 5 bases. The DNA for the CDR3 is TGTGCCAGCAGCCCACTGCGGACTAGCGGGAAAGATACGCAGTATTTT. The encoded protein is CASSPLRTSGKDTQYF.

The sample holds a few counts of this clone. The chain employs TRBV27 and TRBJ1-4; 11 bases match TRBD1. CDR1 is MNHEY, CDR2 SMNVEV, per germline (reference sequence). This CDR3 comprises 18 residues. The V segment lost 4 bases and the J segment 6 bases; nucleotides outside the gene matches: 13. Written as DNA, the CDR3 is TGTGCCAGCAGTTCCATCCGGACAGGGGGCGATAGAGATGAAAAACTGTTTTTT. Encoded protein: CASSSIRTGGDRDEKLFF.

The V gene is TRBV5-1, the J gene TRBJ2-2; 10 positions agree with TRBD2. The germline V gene has CDR1 SGHRS and CDR2 YFSETQ. V gave up 4 bases and J gave up 5 bases; unmatched junction bases: 11. The CDR3 is made up of 17 amino acids. The chain's CDR3 is CASSRFASGSGTGELFF. The DNA for the CDR3 is TGCGCCAGCAGCCGCTTCGCTAGCGGGAGTGGTACCGGGGAGCTGTTTTTT.

The chain couples TRBV9 to TRBJ2-7; TRBD1 matches at 7 bases. CDR3 size: 15 residues. Germline V gives CDR1 SGDLS, CDR2 YYNGEE. V was pared by 0 bases and J by 5 bases, with 8 bases of the junction left unmatched. CDR3 region: CASSVDGQGVNEQYF. The DNA of the CDR3 is TGTGCCAGCAGCGTAGATGGGCAGGGGGTGAACGAGCAGTACTTC.

This clone was seen more than once but under ten times. The rearrangement uses TRBV7-9 and TRBJ2-3; D may correspond to TRBD1 or TRBD2 (5 bases each). Trimming removed 2 bases from V and 3 bases from J, with 9 bases in between. Germline CDR1 and CDR2: SEHNR and FQNEAQ (reference sequence). The CDR3 covers 14 residues. The CDR3 loop is CASSLKGRTDTQYF. CDR3 coding DNA: TGTGCCAGCAGCTTAAAGGGACGAACAGATACGCAGTATTTT.

This clone was observed a few times. V is TRBV6-5 and J is TRBJ2-1, with D perhaps TRBD2 (5 bases). The CDR3 is 14 amino acids. Per germline, CDR1 MNHEY and CDR2 SVGAGI. Trimming pared 0 bases from V and 6 bases from J, leaving 9 bases between. The CDR3: CASSYSNSGNEQFF. For the CDR3, the DNA is TGTGCCAGCAGTTACTCGAACAGCGGCAATGAGCAGTTCTTC.

The sample holds a few counts of this clone. The V and J genes are TRBV28 and TRBJ2-3; perhaps D is TRBD1 or TRBD2 (5 bases each). The CDR3 has 15 residues. Germline CDR1 reads MDHEN; CDR2 reads SYDVKM. Trimming removed 1 base at V and 5 bases at J, with 13 bases between. For the CDR3, the DNA is TGTGCCAGCAGTTTATTTTGGGGGAGCGGAGATACGCAGTATTTT. Translating gives CASSLFWGSGDTQYF.

This clone was picked up a small number of times. V is TRBV28 and J is TRBJ2-2, with TRBD1 as a possible D gene (6 bases). This CDR3 has 17 residues. Germline values: CDR1 MDHEN, CDR2 SYDVKM. Between the trimmed V and J ends, which lost 3 bases and 2 bases, there was a span of 16 bases. The DNA for the CDR3 is TGTGCCAGCAGTTTTCGTCGGTCAGGGACAAACACCGGGGAGCTGTTTTTT. It encodes CASSFRRSGTNTGELFF.

The genes are TRBV11-3 and TRBJ2-1, with TRBD1 identical over 7 bases. CDR1 and CDR2 (germline): SGHNT, YENEEA. The length of the CDR3 is 13 residues. V trimming: 8 bases; J trimming: 6 bases; junction bases outside the gene matches: 7. CDR3 nucleotide sequence: TGTGCCAGCTCTACAGGGGACCTCAATGAGCAGTTCTTC. Translating gives CASSTGDLNEQFF.

This clone appeared a few times. The chain carries TRBV7-8 and TRBJ1-1; D gene unclear. The CDR3 is made up of 15 amino acids. V was pared by 8 bases and J by 1 base, with 17 bases between. From germline, CDR1 is SGHVS and CDR2 FQNEAQ. CDR3 nucleotide sequence: TGTGCCAGCGCTGTTTTTCGTCTAAAGAACACTGAAGCTTTCTTT. As protein: CASAVFRLKNTEAFF.

The chain links TRBV29-1 to TRBJ1-1; the D is unclear. The CDR3 runs to 13 residues. CDR1 is SQVTM, CDR2 ANQGSEA, per germline. V was pared by 7 bases and J by 1 base, with 13 bases between. The chain's CDR3 is CSARIVPNTEAFF. CDR3 nucleotides: TGCAGCGCCCGAATTGTTCCGAACACTGAAGCTTTCTTT.

The rearrangement links TRBV18 to TRBJ2-1, with D perhaps matching TRBD1 (5 bases). The V end was cut by 3 bases, the J end by 5 bases, with 11 bases between. The germline gives CDR1 KGHSH, CDR2 LQKENI. The CDR3 is 14 residues long. In nucleotides, the CDR3 is TGTGCCAGCTCACCCTCTGACAGAGACAATGAGCAGTTCTTC. The encoded protein is CASSPSDRDNEQFF.

The rearrangement links TRBV6-5 to TRBJ2-5; D unresolved. Deletions cut 3 bases from V and 7 bases from J, with 18 bases between. The CDR3 contains 15 residues. The germline V gene has CDR1 MNHEY and CDR2 SVGAGI. The CDR3 loop is CASSYGPVGYGTQYF. CDR3 nucleotide sequence: TGTGCCAGCAGTTATGGTCCCGTGGGGTACGGGACCCAGTACTTC.

The chain is built from TRBV10-3 and TRBJ2-3; 8 bases match TRBD1. The V segment lost 7 bases and the J segment 2 bases; nucleotides outside the gene matches: 5. Germline V lookup: CDR1 ENHRY, CDR2 SYGVKD. CDR3 length: 14 amino acids. The CDR3 sequence: CAITGQGNTDTQYF. CDR3 bases: TGTGCCATCACCGGACAGGGAAACACAGATACGCAGTATTTT.

This clone was recorded a few times. The chain combines TRBV7-3 with TRBJ2-5; tentatively, D is TRBD1 or TRBD2 (5 bases each). Germline CDR1 and CDR2: SGHTA and FQGTGA. V was shortened by 2 bases and J by 5 bases, with 15 bases between the two germline ends. The CDR3 is made up of 15 amino acids. DNA for the CDR3: TGTGCCAGCAGCTTAGGGAGAGGGGTGGTGGAGACCCAGTACTTC. The encoded protein is CASSLGRGVVETQYF.